These 18 T cell receptor beta chains were sequenced from one sample in a study of T cell responses to AZD1222 COVID-19 vaccine. Sequencing used immunoSEQ multiplex PCR; TCRdb keeps in-frame clones, though not all of them. The sample holds 45,000 to 55,000 clones, about 86% seen once. This specimen was peripheral blood, taken on day 0 of AZD1222 vaccination. These receptors originate from an adult in good health.

The rearrangement joins TRBV18 to TRBJ1-5; the D is unclear. Looked up from germline, CDR1 is KGHSH and CDR2 is LQKENI. Trimming took off 6 bases at V and 2 bases at J, with 14 bases between the two ends. The CDR3 is 15 residues long. CDR3 protein: CASSQVGEGNQPQHF. In DNA form, the CDR3 reads TGTGCCAGCTCTCAGGTCGGGGAGGGCAATCAGCCCCAGCATTTT. The variable domain in full, with the rest retrieved from reference TRBV18 and TRBJ1-5, is NAGVMQNPRHLVRRRGQEARLRCSPMKGHSHVYWYRQLPEEGLKFMVYLQKENIIDESGMPKERFSAEFPKEGPSILRIQQVVRGDSAAYFCASSQVGEGNQPQHFGDGTRLSIL.

The chain links TRBV7-2 to TRBJ2-3; tentatively, D is TRBD2 (5 bases). This CDR3 contains 15 residues. Deletions cut 5 bases from V and 5 bases from J, with 17 bases between. Per germline, CDR1 SGHTA and CDR2 FQGNSA. CDR3 coding DNA: TGTGCCAGCAGCCCCGGGTACCCTCGGGGAGATACGCAGTATTTT. Translated, it gives CASSPGYPRGDTQYF.

The chain employs TRBV19 and TRBJ2-2; the D gene is possibly TRBD2 (6 bases). Germline loops: CDR1 LNHDA, CDR2 SQIVND (reference sequence). There are 14 residues in the CDR3. Trimming removed 6 bases at V and 4 bases at J, with 12 bases between. In nucleotides, the CDR3 is TGTGCCAGTAGGGGGCGGGGTAGCACCGGGGAGCTGTTTTTT. Amino acids: CASRGRGSTGELFF. The variable domain in full, with the rest retrieved from reference TRBV19 and TRBJ2-2, is DGGITQSPKYLFRKEGQNVTLSCEQNLNHDAMYWYRQDPGQGLRLIYYSQIVNDFQKGDIAEGYSVSREKKESFPLTVTSAQKNPTAFYLCASRGRGSTGELFFGEGSRLTVL.

The chain couples TRBV30 to TRBJ1-3; D unresolved. The CDR3 extends over 10 amino acids. Germline CDR1 GTSNPN, CDR2 SVGIG (reference sequence). The V end lost 4 bases, the J end lost 9 bases, and 7 bases lay between the germline ends. CDR3 sequence: CAWIGSTIYF. The CDR3 bases are TGTGCCTGGATCGGGAGCACCATATATTTT.

The V gene is TRBV9, the J gene TRBJ1-5; no definite D call. The CDR3 spans 13 residues. Per germline, CDR1 SGDLS and CDR2 YYNGEE. Trimming stripped 4 bases from V and 7 bases from J, with 12 bases between. DNA for the CDR3: TGTGCCAGCAGCCCCCGGGATTTCCAGCCCCAGCATTTT. Translation: CASSPRDFQPQHF.

CDR3: CATSDPGLPESRELFF. CDR3 sequence (DNA): TGTGCCACCAGTGATCCGGGACTACCGGAGAGTAGGGAGCTGTTTTTT. V is TRBV24-1 and J is TRBJ2-2; 7 bases line up with TRBD2. The germline V gene has CDR1 KGHDR and CDR2 SFDVKD. Trimming took 3 bases from V and 9 from J; bases not matched to a gene: 12. This CDR3 is built from 16 residues.

The genes are TRBV28 and TRBJ2-1; no definite D call. Germline loops: CDR1 MDHEN, CDR2 SYDVKM. V was cut by 6 bases and J by 6 bases, with 9 bases left in between. The CDR3 loop spans 12 amino acids. The CDR3 sequence: CASRTQGNEQFF. CDR3 sequence (DNA): TGTGCCAGCAGGACTCAAGGCAATGAGCAGTTCTTC. Supplemented by reference TRBV28 and TRBJ2-1, the full variable domain reads DVKVTQSSRYLVKRTGEKVFLECVQDMDHENMFWYRQDPGLGLRLIYFSYDVKMKEKGDIPEGYSVSREKKERFSLILESASTNQTSMYLCASRTQGNEQFFGPGTRLTVL.

The chain joins TRBV6-2 or TRBV6-3 to TRBJ2-3, with D tentatively TRBD2 (7 bases). Germline V gives CDR1 MNHEY, CDR2 SVGEGT. V was clipped by 2 bases and J by 5 bases, with 14 bases between them. This CDR3 is 15 amino acids long. The CDR3 region is CASSYVGGPRDTQYF. The CDR3 region has the DNA TGTGCCAGCAGTTACGTGGGGGGGCCCCGAGATACGCAGTATTTT.

This chain joins TRBV5-1 and TRBJ1-5; D is uncertain. The germline CDR1 and CDR2 sequences are SGHRS and YFSETQ. V lost 0 bases and J lost 5, with 9 bases in between. The CDR3 runs to 14 residues. The CDR3 bases are TGCGCCAGCAGCTTGGAATCAGCAGATCAGCCCCAGCATTTT. This gives the protein CASSLESADQPQHF.

As to this clone: A read error may account for a junction end that differs from germline. This rearrangement joins TRBV7-7 to TRBJ2-5; D remains unclear. The germline gives CDR1 SSHAT, CDR2 FNYEAQ (reference sequence). This CDR3 region has 13 residues. In DNA, the CDR3 is TGTGCTAGCAGCTTTGGCTCACAAGAGACCCAGTACTTC. This gives the protein CASSFGSQETQYF. The entire variable domain, with the rest obtained from reference TRBV7-7 and TRBJ2-5, is as follows: GAGVSQSPRYKVTKRGQDVTLRCDPISSHATLYWYQQALGQGPEFLTYFNYEAQPDKSGLPSDRFSAERPEGSISTLTIQRTEQRDSAMYRCASSFGSQETQYFGPGTRLLVL.

In nucleotides, the CDR3 is TGTGCCAGCAGCTTAATGGCAGGCTACACCTTC. Protein: CASSLMAGYTF. V and J are TRBV7-2 and TRBJ1-2; the D is unclear. Germline CDR1 SGHTA, CDR2 FQGNSA. Trimming pared 2 bases from V and 8 bases from J, leaving 6 bases between. The CDR3 is 11 residues long.

The V gene is TRBV5-1, the J gene TRBJ1-6; D gene ambiguous. This CDR3 spans 16 amino acids. Germline CDR1 reads SGHRS; CDR2 reads YFSETQ. Trimming cost V 1 base and J 6 bases, with 14 bases left between them. CDR3 DNA sequence: TGCGCCAGCAGCTTGTCTACGGTCCTGCCTAATTCACCCCTCCACTTT. It encodes CASSLSTVLPNSPLHF.

This chain links TRBV5-6 with TRBJ2-3; D might be TRBD1 or TRBD2, each matching 6 bases. The V end was cut by 1 base, the J end by 7 bases, with 10 bases between. The CDR3 runs to 13 residues. Germline V gene data show CDR1 as SGHDT and CDR2 as YYEEEE. The chain's CDR3 is CASSLWGANTQYF. The CDR3, as DNA: TGTGCCAGCAGCTTGTGGGGGGCAAATACGCAGTATTTT.

This chain uses TRBV9 with TRBJ2-3; TRBD1 is a possible D gene (6 bases). The germline CDR1 and CDR2 sequences are SGDLS and YYNGEE. This CDR3 region has 13 residues. The V gene lost 8 bases and the J gene lost 2 bases, with 12 bases spanning the gap. The CDR3 nucleotides read TGTGCCAGTAACAGGGCCCCCACAGATACGCAGTATTTT. Protein sequence: CASNRAPTDTQYF. Full variable domain (outside the CDR3, taken from reference TRBV9 and TRBJ2-3): DSGVTQTPKHLITATGQRVTLRCSPRSGDLSVYWYQQSLDQGLQFLIQYYNGEERAKGNILERFSAQQFPDLHSELNLSSLELGDSALYFCASNRAPTDTQYFGPGTRLTVL.

The chain joins TRBV7-2 to TRBJ1-1, with D possibly TRBD1 on 5 matching bases. This CDR3 region has 14 residues. Trimming stripped 1 base from V and 4 bases from J, with 10 bases between. Per germline, CDR1 SGHTA and CDR2 FQGNSA. CDR3 coding DNA: TGTGCCAGCAGCTTAGTGCAGGGCGGCACTGAAGCTTTCTTT. This translates into CASSLVQGGTEAFF.

This chain uses TRBV11-2 with TRBJ2-7; 7 nucleotides line up with TRBD2. There are 17 residues in the CDR3. Losses at the gene ends were 5 bases for V and 5 bases for J; bases not matched to a gene: 18. Per germline, CDR1 SGHAT and CDR2 FQNNGV. The CDR3 sequence: CASSARLRGGSPHEQYF. In DNA, the CDR3 is TGTGCCAGCAGCGCTCGATTAAGGGGCGGGAGTCCCCACGAGCAGTACTTC.

V and J are TRBV4-2 and TRBJ2-1, with 12 positions matching TRBD1. Germline lookup yields CDR1 LGHNA and CDR2 YNFKEQ. Losses at the gene ends were 3 bases for V and 10 bases for J; bases not matched to a gene: 7. The CDR3 is 15 amino acids. The CDR3 loop reads CASSQGQGAVREQFF. The CDR3 region has the DNA TGTGCCAGCAGCCAGGGACAGGGGGCGGTGCGAGAGCAGTTCTTC.

This clone was found a few times. This chain uses TRBV5-1 with TRBJ1-5, with TRBD1 as a possible D gene (5 bases). Germline CDR1 is SGHRS and CDR2 is YFSETQ. Trimming took 0 bases from V and 5 from J, leaving 9 bases between them. The CDR3 spans 14 residues. CDR3 nucleotide sequence: TGCGCCAGCAGCTTGGTCGGACACCATCAGCCCCAGCATTTT. This codes for CASSLVGHHQPQHF.